The 12 T cell receptor beta chains listed next were all sequenced from one sample in a study of CD8+ T cells in alopecia areata. Investigators isolated RNA and reverse transcribed it into cDNA to act as the sequencing template. Data came from immunoSEQ multiplex PCR; TCRdb stores just in-frame clones and leaves some out. The sample contains some 150,000 clones, more than 45% of which appear only once. Here the sequenced sample was CD8+ T cells sorted from blood, taken at week 0. Receptors were obtained from a human donor with alopecia areata.

The CDR3 loop reads CAWSGSTDTQYF. The CDR3 bases are TGTGCCTGGAGTGGCAGCACAGATACGCAGTATTTT. J is TRBJ2-3 and V is TRBV30; D is undetermined. The germline V gene encodes CDR1 GTSNPN and CDR2 SVGIG (reference sequence). V was clipped by 1 base and J by 0 bases, with 2 bases between them. This CDR3 comprises 12 residues.

Only a few counts were recorded for this clone. CDR3 protein: CSVEKTGNEKLFF. The DNA of the CDR3 is TGCAGCGTTGAGAAAACAGGGAATGAAAAACTGTTTTTT. The chain combines TRBV29-1 with TRBJ1-4, with a possible D match to TRBD1 (6 bases). In germline, CDR1 is SQVTM, CDR2 ANQGSEA. The CDR3 has 13 residues. V was pared by 3 bases and J by 5 bases, with 10 bases between.

A few counts support this clone. The sample carries other DNA sequences with the same CDR3. CDR3 in amino acids: CAWSGTSYNEQFF. DNA for the CDR3: TGTGCCTGGTCCGGGACTAGCTACAATGAGCAGTTCTTC. V usage is TRBV30 and J usage is TRBJ2-1; 8 nucleotides match TRBD2. This CDR3 comprises 13 residues. V gave up 5 bases and J gave up 3 bases; unmatched junction bases: 3. The germline gives CDR1 GTSNPN, CDR2 SVGIG (reference sequence). The full variable domain, with the rest looked up from reference TRBV30 and TRBJ2-1, is SQTIHQWPATLVQPVGSPLSLECTVEGTSNPNLYWYRQAAGRGLQLLFYSVGIGQISSEVPQNLSASRPQDRQFILSSKKLLLSDSGFYLCAWSGTSYNEQFFGPGTRLTVL.

This clone was counted only a few times. This chain joins TRBV7-9 and TRBJ1-1; no clear D. Trimming took 5 bases from V and 6 from J, leaving 10 bases between them. This CDR3 comprises 12 residues. The V gene's germline CDR1 is SEHNR and CDR2 FQNEAQ (reference sequence). The chain's CDR3 is CASSLGRSEAFF. DNA of the CDR3: TGTGCCAGCAGCCTTGGTAGGTCTGAAGCTTTCTTT.

The V gene is TRBV10-3, the J gene TRBJ2-3, with 12 bases fitting TRBD2. V gave up 8 bases and J gave up 0 bases; unmatched junction bases: 3. The CDR3 totals 15 residues. The V gene's germline CDR1 is ENHRY and CDR2 SYGVKD. In DNA form, the CDR3 reads TGTGCCATCCAACTAGCGGGGGGTAGCACAGATACGCAGTATTTT. Translating it yields CAIQLAGGSTDTQYF.

This clone was seen only once. The chain employs TRBV5-6 and TRBJ1-2, with D maybe TRBD1 (5 bases). CDR3 size: 17 residues. Germline V CDR1 and CDR2: SGHDT, YYEEEE. V was cut by 2 bases and J by 4 bases, with 21 bases left in between. The chain's CDR3 is CASSLPGRPRGSYGYTF. In nucleotides, the CDR3 is TGTGCCAGCAGCTTACCGGGCCGGCCCCGGGGGAGCTATGGCTACACCTTC.

The chain has TRBV30 and TRBJ2-7, with a weak D call TRBD1 (6 bases). The CDR3 runs to 14 residues. V lost 1 base to trimming and J lost 4 bases, with 14 bases between them. CDR1 is GTSNPN and CDR2 is SVGIG in the germline V gene (reference sequence). CDR3 DNA sequence: TGTGCCTGGAGTGCCGGGCAGGGGAGATACGAGCAGTACTTC. This gives the protein CAWSAGQGRYEQYF.

This clone showed up just a few times. This chain connects TRBV19 to TRBJ2-7, with D maybe TRBD1 (6 bases). The germline V gene has CDR1 LNHDA and CDR2 SQIVND (reference sequence). The ends were cut back, 3 bases at V and 2 bases at J, with 11 bases in the middle. The CDR3 consists of 14 residues. DNA for the CDR3: TGTGCCAGTAGTATTCAAGGGACACCCTACGAGCAGTACTTC. Its protein product is CASSIQGTPYEQYF. Supplemented by reference TRBV19 and TRBJ2-7, the full variable domain reads DGGITQSPKYLFRKEGQNVTLSCEQNLNHDAMYWYRQDPGQGLRLIYYSQIVNDFQKGDIAEGYSVSREKKESFPLTVTSAQKNPTAFYLCASSIQGTPYEQYFGPGTRLTVT.

This clone has just a few counts. The rearrangement uses TRBV28 and TRBJ2-7; D unclear. Germline V gene lookup returns CDR1 MDHEN and CDR2 SYDVKM. This CDR3 is built from 14 residues. The ends were cut back, 4 bases at V and 0 bases at J, with 10 bases in the middle. DNA for the CDR3: TGTGCCAGCAGTTCAGCAGAGAGCTCCTACGAGCAGTACTTC. The encoded protein is CASSSAESSYEQYF. The full variable domain, its missing parts supplied by reference TRBV28 and TRBJ2-7, is DVKVTQSSRYLVKRTGEKVFLECVQDMDHENMFWYRQDPGLGLRLIYFSYDVKMKEKGDIPEGYSVSREKKERFSLILESASTNQTSMYLCASSSAESSYEQYFGPGTRLTVT.

This clone was seen only a few times. This chain joins TRBV27 and TRBJ1-1; D may be TRBD1 (6 bases). Germline CDR1 and CDR2: MNHEY and SMNVEV (reference sequence). Trimming pared 5 bases from V and 0 bases from J, leaving 13 bases between. The length of the CDR3 is 15 residues. In DNA, the CDR3 is TGTGCCAGCAGTGCCTCGACAGGCCTGAACACTGAAGCTTTCTTT. Encoded protein: CASSASTGLNTEAFF.

The V and J genes are TRBV29-1 and TRBJ1-1; the D gene is possibly TRBD1 (6 bases). The germline CDR1 and CDR2 sequences are SQVTM and ANQGSEA. Trimming took off 0 bases at V and 10 bases at J, with 21 bases between the two ends. The CDR3 loop spans 15 amino acids. This CDR3 reads CSVEDRNGGRRVAFF. The CDR3 coding sequence is TGCAGCGTTGAAGATCGAAACGGGGGCCGGCGTGTAGCTTTCTTT.

This clone was seen only a few times. The chain uses TRBV29-1 and TRBJ2-7; D is unclear. Per the germline V gene, CDR1 is SQVTM and CDR2 is ANQGSEA. With 0 bases removed from V and 5 bases from J, the gap between germline ends came to 17 bases. The CDR3 loop spans 15 amino acids. DNA of the CDR3: TGCAGCGTTGAAGACCAAACACGACCGGACCACGAGCAGTACTTC. This codes for CSVEDQTRPDHEQYF.